This T cell receptor beta chain was sequenced during a study of blood T cell repertoires in COVID-19. Study-wide context: Acute and convalescent COVID-19 samples came from the United States, Italy and Spain. Nucleic acid was either cDNA or gDNA, and it came from T cells, B-cell-depleted T cells, or PBMCs.

J lost 1 base, V lost 5 bases, and 9 bases had no gene match. The CDR3 contains 16 residues. Germline V gene sequence: CDR1 MDHEN, CDR2 SYDVKM. Per the original methods: How many nucleated cells were present was estimated from reference gene primer amplification. The method was immunoSEQ multiplex PCR; TCRdb's version includes in-frame clones alone and lacks a portion of them. V and J calls and clone size are those listed in that table; D and trimming were worked out from the DNA. The sample records roughly 110,000 clones, 70% to 80% being singletons. Recruited during active infection, patients (from Seattle) were subsequently followed longitudinally.

This sequence was found in an elderly man with COVID-19, enrolled during active disease. Material for sequencing was peripheral blood. The rearrangement uses TRBV28 and TRBJ1-1; the match to TRBD1 covers 8 bases. The CDR3 sequence is CASSLGRQGRNTEAFF. CDR3 sequence (DNA): TGTGCCAGCAGTCTGGGTCGACAGGGGAGGAACACTGAAGCTTTCTTT.